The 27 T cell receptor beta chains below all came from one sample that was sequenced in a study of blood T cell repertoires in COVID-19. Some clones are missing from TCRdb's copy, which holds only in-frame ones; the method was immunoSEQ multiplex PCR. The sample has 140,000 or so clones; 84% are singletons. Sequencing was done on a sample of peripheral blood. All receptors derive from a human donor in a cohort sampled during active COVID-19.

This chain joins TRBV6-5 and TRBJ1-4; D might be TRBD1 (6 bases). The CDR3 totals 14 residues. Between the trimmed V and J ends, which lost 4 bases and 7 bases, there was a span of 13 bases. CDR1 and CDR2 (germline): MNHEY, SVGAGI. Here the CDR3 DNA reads TGTGCCAGCAGTTCAGGGGCAAACCTTGAAAAACTGTTTTTT. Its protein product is CASSSGANLEKLFF.

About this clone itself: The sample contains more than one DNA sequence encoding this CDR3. CDR3 DNA: TGTGCCAGTAGTATGGACAGTCTGGCCGGGGCCAACGTCCTGACTTTC. Translated: CASSMDSLAGANVLTF. V is TRBV19 and J is TRBJ2-6; TRBD1 might be the D (6 bases). Germline V gene data show CDR1 as LNHDA and CDR2 as SQIVND (reference sequence). The CDR3 spans 16 residues. Trimming pared 3 bases from V and 4 bases from J, leaving 13 bases between.

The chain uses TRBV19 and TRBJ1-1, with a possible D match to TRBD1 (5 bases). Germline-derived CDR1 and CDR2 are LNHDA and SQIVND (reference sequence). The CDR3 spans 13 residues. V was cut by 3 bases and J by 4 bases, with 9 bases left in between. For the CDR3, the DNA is TGTGCCAGTAGTATGGGGCAGAGCACTGAAGCTTTCTTT. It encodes CASSMGQSTEAFF. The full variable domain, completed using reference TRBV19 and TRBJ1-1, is DGGITQSPKYLFRKEGQNVTLSCEQNLNHDAMYWYRQDPGQGLRLIYYSQIVNDFQKGDIAEGYSVSREKKESFPLTVTSAQKNPTAFYLCASSMGQSTEAFFGQGTRLTVV.

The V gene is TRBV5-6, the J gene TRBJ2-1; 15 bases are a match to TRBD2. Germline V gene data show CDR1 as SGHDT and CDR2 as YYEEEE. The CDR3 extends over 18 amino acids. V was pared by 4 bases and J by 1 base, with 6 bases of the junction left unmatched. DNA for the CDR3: TGTGCCAGCAGCCCCCGGACTAGCGGGGGGGCTTCCTACAATGAGCAGTTCTTC. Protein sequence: CASSPRTSGGASYNEQFF.

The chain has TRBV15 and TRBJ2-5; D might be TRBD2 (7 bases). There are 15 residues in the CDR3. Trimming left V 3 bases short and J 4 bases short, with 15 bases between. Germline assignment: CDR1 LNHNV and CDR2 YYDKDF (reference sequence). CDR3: CATSREGGATETQYF. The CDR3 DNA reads TGTGCCACCAGCAGGGAGGGGGGGGCGACAGAGACCCAGTACTTC.

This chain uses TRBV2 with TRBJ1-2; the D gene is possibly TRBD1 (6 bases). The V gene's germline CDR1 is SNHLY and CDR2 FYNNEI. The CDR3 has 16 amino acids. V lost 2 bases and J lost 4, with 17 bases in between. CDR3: CASSEFLGDTIYGYTF. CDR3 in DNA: TGTGCCAGCAGTGAATTTTTAGGGGACACAATCTATGGCTACACCTTC.

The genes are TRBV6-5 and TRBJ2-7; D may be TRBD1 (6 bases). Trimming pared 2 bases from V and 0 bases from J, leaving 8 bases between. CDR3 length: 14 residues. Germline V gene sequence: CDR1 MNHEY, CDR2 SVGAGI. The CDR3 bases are TGTGCCAGCAGTTACGACAGGATCTCCTACGAGCAGTACTTC. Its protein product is CASSYDRISYEQYF.

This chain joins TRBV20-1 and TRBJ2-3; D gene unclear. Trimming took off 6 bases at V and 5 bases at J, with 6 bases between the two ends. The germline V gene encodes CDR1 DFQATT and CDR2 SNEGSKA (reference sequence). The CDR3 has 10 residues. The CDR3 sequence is CSAYVDTQYF. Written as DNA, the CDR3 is TGCAGTGCCTATGTAGATACGCAGTATTTT.

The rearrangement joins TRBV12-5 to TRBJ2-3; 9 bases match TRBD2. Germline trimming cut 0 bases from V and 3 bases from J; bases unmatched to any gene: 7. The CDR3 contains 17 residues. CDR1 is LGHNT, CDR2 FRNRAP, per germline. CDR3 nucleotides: TGTGCTAGTGGTTTGGTGATTTCGGCGGGAGGGACAGATACGCAGTATTTT. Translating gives CASGLVISAGGTDTQYF.

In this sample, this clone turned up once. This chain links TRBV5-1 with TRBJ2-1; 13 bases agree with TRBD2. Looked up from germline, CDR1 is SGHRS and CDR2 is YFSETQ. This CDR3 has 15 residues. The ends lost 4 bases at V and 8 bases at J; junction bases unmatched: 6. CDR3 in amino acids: CASSRTSGRQDEQFF. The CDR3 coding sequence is TGCGCCAGCAGCCGGACTAGCGGGAGACAGGATGAGCAGTTCTTC.

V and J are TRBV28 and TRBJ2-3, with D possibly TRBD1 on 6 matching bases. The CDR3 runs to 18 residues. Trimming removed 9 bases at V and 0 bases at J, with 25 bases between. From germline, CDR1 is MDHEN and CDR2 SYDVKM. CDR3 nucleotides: TGTGCCAGTAACCGACCGGGACAAGACTTAGTTAGCACAGATACGCAGTATTTT. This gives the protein CASNRPGQDLVSTDTQYF. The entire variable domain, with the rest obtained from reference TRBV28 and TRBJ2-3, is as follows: DVKVTQSSRYLVKRTGEKVFLECVQDMDHENMFWYRQDPGLGLRLIYFSYDVKMKEKGDIPEGYSVSREKKERFSLILESASTNQTSMYLCASNRPGQDLVSTDTQYFGPGTRLTVL.

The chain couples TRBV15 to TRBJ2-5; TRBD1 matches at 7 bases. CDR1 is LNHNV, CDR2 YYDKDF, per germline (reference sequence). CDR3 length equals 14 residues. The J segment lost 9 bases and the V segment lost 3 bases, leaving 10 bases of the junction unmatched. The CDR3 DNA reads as TGTGCCACCAGCAGGACAGGGACAGAGGGGGCCCAGTACTTC. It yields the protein CATSRTGTEGAQYF. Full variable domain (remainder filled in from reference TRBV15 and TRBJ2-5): DAMVIQNPRYQVTQFGKPVTLSCSQTLNHNVMYWYQQKSSQAPKLLFHYYDKDFNNEADTPDNFQSRRPNTSFCFLDIRSPGLGDTAMYLCATSRTGTEGAQYFGPGTRLLVL.

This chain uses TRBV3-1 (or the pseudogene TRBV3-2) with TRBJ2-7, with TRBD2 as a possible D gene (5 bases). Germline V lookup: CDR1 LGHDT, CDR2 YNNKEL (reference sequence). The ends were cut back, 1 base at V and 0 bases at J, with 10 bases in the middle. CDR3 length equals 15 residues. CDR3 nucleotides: TGTGCCAGCAGCCAAGGACTAACACTCTCCTACGAGCAGTACTTC. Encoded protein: CASSQGLTLSYEQYF.

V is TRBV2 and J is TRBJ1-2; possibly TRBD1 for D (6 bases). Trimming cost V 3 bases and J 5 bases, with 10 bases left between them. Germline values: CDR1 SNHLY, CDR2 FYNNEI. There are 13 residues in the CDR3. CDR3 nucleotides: TGTGCCAGCAGTGAGGGGACACTTTATGGCTACACCTTC. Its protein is CASSEGTLYGYTF.

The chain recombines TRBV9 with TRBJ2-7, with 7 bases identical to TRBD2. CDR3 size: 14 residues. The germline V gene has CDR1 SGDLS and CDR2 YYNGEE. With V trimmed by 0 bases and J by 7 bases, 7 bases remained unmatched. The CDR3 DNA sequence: TGTGCCAGCAGCGTAGGGTTCGGGGAGGGGGAGCAGTACTTC. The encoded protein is CASSVGFGEGEQYF.

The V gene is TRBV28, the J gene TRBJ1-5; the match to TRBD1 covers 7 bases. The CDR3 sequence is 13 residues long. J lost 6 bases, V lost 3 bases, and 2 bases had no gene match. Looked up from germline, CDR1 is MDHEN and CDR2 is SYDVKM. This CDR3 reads CASSLRGPQPQHF. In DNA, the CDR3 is TGTGCCAGCAGTTTGAGGGGGCCTCAGCCCCAGCATTTT.

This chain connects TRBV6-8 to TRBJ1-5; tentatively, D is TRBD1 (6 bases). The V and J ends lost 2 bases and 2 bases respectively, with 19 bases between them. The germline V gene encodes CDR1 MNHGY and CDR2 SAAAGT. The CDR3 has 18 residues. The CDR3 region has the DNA TGTGCCAGCAGTTACGTTCCAGGGGCAACCGGTGGCAATCAGCCCCAGCATTTT. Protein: CASSYVPGATGGNQPQHF.

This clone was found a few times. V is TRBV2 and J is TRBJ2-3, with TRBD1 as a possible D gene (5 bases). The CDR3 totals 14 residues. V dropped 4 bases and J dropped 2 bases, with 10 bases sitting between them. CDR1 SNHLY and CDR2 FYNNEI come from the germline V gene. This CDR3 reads CASSVQGTTDTQYF. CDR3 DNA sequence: TGTGCCAGCAGTGTCCAGGGCACCACAGATACGCAGTATTTT.

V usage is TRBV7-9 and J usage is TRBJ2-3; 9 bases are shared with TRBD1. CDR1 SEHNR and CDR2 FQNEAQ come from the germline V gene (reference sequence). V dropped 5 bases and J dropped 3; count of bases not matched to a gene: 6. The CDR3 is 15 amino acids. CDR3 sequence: CASSLEGQGTDTQYF. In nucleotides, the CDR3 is TGTGCCAGCAGCCTAGAGGGACAGGGAACAGATACGCAGTATTTT.

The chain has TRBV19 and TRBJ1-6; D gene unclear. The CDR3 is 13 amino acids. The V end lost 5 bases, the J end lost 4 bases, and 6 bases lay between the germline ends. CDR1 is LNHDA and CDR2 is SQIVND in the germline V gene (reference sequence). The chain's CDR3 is CASSSGYNSPLHF. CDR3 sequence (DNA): TGTGCCAGTAGTTCGGGTTATAATTCACCCCTCCACTTT.

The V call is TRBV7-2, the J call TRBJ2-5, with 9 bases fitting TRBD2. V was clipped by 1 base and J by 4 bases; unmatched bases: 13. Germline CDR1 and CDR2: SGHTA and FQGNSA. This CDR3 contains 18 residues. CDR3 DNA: TGTGCCAGCAGCTTAGTTCTCAATGGCGGGGGGGGTGGAGAGACCCAGTACTTC. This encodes CASSLVLNGGGGGETQYF.

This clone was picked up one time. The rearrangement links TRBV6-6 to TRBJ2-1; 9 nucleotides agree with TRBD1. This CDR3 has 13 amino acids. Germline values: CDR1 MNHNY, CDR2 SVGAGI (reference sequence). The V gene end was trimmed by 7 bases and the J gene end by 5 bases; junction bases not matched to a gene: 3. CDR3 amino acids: CASTRDRDNEQFF. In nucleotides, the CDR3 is TGTGCCAGCACCCGGGACAGGGACAATGAGCAGTTCTTC.

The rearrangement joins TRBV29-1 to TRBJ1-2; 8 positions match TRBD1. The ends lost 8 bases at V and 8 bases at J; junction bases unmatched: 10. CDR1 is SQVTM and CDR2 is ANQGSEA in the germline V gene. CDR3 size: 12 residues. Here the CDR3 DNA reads TGCAGCTCAATCGACAGGGGCGAAGGCTACACCTTC. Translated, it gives CSSIDRGEGYTF.

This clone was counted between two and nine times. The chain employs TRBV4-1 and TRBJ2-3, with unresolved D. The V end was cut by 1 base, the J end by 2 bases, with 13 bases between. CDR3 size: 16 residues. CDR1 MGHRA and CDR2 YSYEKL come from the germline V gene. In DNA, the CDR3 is TGCGCCAGCAGCCAAGTTTCAGGAACCGCCACAGATACGCAGTATTTT. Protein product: CASSQVSGTATDTQYF.

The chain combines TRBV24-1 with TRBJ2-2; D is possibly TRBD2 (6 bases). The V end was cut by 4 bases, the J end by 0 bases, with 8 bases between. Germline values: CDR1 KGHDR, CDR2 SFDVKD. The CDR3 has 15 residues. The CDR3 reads CATSDREANTGELFF. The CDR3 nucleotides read TGTGCCACCAGTGACAGGGAGGCGAACACCGGGGAGCTGTTTTTT.

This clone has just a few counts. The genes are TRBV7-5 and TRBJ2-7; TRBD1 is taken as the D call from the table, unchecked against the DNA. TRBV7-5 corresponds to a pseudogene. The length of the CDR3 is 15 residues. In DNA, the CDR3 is TGTGCCAGAAGCCCACAGGGGGACCATTTCTACGAGCAGTACGTC. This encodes CARSPQGDHFYEQYV.

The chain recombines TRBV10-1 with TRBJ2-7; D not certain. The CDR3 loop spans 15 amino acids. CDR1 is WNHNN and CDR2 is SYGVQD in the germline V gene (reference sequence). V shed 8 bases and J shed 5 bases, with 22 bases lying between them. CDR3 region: CASSHVYRGANEQYV. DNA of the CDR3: TGCGCCAGCTCTCATGTTTATAGAGGCGCGAACGAGCAGTACGTC.